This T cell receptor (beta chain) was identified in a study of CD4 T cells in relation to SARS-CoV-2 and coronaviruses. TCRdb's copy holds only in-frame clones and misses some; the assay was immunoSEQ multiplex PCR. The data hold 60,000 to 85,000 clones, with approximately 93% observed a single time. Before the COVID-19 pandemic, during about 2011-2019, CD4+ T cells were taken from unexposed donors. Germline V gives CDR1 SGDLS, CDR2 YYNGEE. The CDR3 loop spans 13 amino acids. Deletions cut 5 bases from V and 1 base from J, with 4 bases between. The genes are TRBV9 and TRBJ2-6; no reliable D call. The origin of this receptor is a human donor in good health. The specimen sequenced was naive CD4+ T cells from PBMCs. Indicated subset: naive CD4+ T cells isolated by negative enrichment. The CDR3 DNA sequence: TGTGCCAGCAGGACTTCTGGGGCCAACGTCCTGACTTTC. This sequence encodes CASRTSGANVLTF. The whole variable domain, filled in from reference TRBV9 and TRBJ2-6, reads DSGVTQTPKHLITATGQRVTLRCSPRSGDLSVYWYQQSLDQGLQFLIQYYNGEERAKGNILERFSAQQFPDLHSELNLSSLELGDSALYFCASRTSGANVLTFGAGSRLTVL.